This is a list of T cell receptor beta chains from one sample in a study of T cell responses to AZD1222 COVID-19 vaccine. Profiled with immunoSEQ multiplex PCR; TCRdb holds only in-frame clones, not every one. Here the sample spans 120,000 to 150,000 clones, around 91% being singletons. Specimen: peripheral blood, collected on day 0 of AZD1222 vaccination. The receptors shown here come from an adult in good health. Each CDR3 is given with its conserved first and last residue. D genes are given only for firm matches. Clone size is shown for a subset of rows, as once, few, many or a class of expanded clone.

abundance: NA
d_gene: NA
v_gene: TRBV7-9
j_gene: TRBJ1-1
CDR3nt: TGTGCCAGCAGCTTACAATTGAACACTGAAGCTTTCTTT
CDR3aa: CASSLQLNTEAFF

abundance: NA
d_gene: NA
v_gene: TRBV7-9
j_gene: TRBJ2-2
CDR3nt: TGTGCCAGCAGGGCGACTGCGAACACCGGGGAGCTGTTTTTT
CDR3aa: CASRATANTGELFF

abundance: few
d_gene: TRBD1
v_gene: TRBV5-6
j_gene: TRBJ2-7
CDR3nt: TGTGCCAGCATAGGGACAGGTTCCTACGAGCAGTACTTC
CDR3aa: CASIGTGSYEQYF

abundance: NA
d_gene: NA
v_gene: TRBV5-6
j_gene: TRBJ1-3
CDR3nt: TGTGCCAGCAGCCCCCTCCAGGCGGGAAACACCATATATTTT
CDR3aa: CASSPLQAGNTIYF

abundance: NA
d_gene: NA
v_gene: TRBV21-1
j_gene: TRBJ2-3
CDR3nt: TGTGCCAGCAGCAAAGGAGGCGACAACACAGATACGCAGTATTTT
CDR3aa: CASSKGGDNTDTQYF

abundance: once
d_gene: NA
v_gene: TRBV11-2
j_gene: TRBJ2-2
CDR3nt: TGTGCCAGCACTCCGGGACACGACACCGGGGAGCTGTTTTTT
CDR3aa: CASTPGHDTGELFF

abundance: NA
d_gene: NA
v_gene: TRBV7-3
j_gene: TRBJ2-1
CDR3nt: TGTGCCAGCAGCCCCTACTACACAGGCTCCAATGAGCAGTTCTTC
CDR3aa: CASSPYYTGSNEQFF

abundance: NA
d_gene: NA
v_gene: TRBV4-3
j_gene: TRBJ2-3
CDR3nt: TGCGCCAGCAGCCAAGATGTCTACACAGATACGCAGTATTTT
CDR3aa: CASSQDVYTDTQYF

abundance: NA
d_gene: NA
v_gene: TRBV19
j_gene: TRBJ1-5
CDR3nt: TGTGCCAGTAGTATGCGTCGTCAGGGGAATCAGCCCCAGCATTTT
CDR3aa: CASSMRRQGNQPQHF

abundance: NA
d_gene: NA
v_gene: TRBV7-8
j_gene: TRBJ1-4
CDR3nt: TGTGCCAGCATGGGCGCGAATGAAAAACTGTTTTTT
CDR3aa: CASMGANEKLFF

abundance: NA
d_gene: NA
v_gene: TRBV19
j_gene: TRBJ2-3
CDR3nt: TGTGCCAGTAGTATAGACGGAGCGGCATCAGATACGCAGTATTTT
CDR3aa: CASSIDGAASDTQYF

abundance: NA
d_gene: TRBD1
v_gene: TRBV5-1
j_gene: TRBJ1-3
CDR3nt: TGCGCCAGCAGCTTGGGGACAGGGAGCGCTGGAAACACCATATATTTT
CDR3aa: CASSLGTGSAGNTIYF

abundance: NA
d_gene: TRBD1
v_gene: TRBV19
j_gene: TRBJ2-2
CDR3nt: TGTGCCAGTACCACGATACCCCTTCTCGGCGGACAGGGATGGAACGGGGAGCTGTTTTTT
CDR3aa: CASTTIPLLGGQGWNGELFF

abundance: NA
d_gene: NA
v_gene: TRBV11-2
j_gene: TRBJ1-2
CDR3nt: TGTGCCAGCAGCCGATCCAGGAACCCTAACTATGGCTACACCTTC
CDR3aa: CASSRSRNPNYGYTF

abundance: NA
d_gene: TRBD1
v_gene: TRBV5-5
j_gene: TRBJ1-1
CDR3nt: TGTGCCAGCAGCTCGGGGACAGAATACCTGAACACTGAAGCTTTCTTT
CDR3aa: CASSSGTEYLNTEAFF

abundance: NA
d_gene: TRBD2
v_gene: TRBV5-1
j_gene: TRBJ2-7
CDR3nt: TGCGCCAGCAGTTCTACTAGCGTATACGAGCAGTACTTC
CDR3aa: CASSSTSVYEQYF

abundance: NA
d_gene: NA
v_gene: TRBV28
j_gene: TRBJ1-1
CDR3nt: TGTGCCAGCTCCGTCAGCGGGCCGAACACTGAAGCTTTCTTT
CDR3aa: CASSVSGPNTEAFF

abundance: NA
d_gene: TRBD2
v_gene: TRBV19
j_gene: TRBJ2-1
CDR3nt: TGTGCCAGTAGTATGGGAGCGGGAGGTGGAAATGAGCAGTTCTTC
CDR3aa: CASSMGAGGGNEQFF

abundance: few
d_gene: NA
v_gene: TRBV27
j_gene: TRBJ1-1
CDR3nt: TGTGCCAGCAGTTTATTGGGGGGGCAGGGTGAAGCTTTCTTT
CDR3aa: CASSLLGGQGEAFF

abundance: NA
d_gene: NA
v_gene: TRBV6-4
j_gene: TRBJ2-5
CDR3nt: TGTGCCAGCAGTGACCGACTCACAACAGGTATACGGTACTTC
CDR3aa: CASSDRLTTGIRYF

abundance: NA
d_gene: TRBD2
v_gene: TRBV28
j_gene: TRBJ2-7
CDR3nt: TGTGCCAGCAGTCCGAGGACTAGCGGCCAAATCTACGAGCAGTACTTC
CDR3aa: CASSPRTSGQIYEQYF

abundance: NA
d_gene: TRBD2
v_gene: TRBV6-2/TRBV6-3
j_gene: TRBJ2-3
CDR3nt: TGTGCCAGCAGCCCAAGGACTAGCGGCTATACAGATACGCAGTATTTT
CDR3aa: CASSPRTSGYTDTQYF

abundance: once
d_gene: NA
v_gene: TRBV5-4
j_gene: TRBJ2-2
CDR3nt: TGTGCCAGCAGCCCATCAAGTGCACGCGGGGAGCTGTTTTTT
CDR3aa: CASSPSSARGELFF

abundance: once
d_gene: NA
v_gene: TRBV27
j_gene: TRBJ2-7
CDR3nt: TGTGCCAGCAGTTCCCAGACGGGCTACGAGCAGTACTTC
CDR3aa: CASSSQTGYEQYF

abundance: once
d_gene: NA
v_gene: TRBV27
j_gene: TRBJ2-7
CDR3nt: TGTGCCAGCAGTTTACGGGGATCTTACGAGCAGTACTTC
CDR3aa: CASSLRGSYEQYF

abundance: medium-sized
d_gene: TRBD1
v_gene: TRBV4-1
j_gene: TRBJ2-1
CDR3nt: TGCGCCAGCAGCCAAGATAGCCGGGACAGGGGCCATGAGCAGTTCTTC
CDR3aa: CASSQDSRDRGHEQFF

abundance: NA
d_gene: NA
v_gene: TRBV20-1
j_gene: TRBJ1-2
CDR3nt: TGCAGTGCTAGTCAGGAGGGGAGGGACTATGGCTACACCTTC
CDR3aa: CSASQEGRDYGYTF

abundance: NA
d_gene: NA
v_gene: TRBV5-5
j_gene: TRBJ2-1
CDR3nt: TGTGCCAGCAGCTTTCGTTTTTCACTGGGGATTGAGCAGTTCTTC
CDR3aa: CASSFRFSLGIEQFF

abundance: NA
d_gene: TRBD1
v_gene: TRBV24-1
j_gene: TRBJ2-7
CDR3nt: TGTGCCACCAGTGAACCAACCGGGACAGGGTTGTACGAGCAGTACTTC
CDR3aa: CATSEPTGTGLYEQYF

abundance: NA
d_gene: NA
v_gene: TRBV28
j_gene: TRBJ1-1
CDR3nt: TGTGCCAGCAACATGAACACTGAAGCTTTCTTT
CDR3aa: CASNMNTEAFF

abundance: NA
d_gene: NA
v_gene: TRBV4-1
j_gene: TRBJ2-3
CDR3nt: TGCGCCAGCAGCCAAGAAGCCGGCACAAGAACGCAGTATTTT
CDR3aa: CASSQEAGTRTQYF

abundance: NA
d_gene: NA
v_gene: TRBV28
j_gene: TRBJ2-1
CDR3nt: TGTGCCAGCAGTTTAGGGCTGGCGGGCAAATACAATGAGCAGTTCTTC
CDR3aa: CASSLGLAGKYNEQFF

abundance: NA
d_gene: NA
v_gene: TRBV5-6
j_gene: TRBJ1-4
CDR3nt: TGTGCCAGCAGCTTGGTAGCAACTAATGAAAAACTGTTTTTT
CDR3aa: CASSLVATNEKLFF

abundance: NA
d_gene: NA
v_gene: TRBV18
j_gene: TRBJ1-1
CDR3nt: TGTGCCAGCTCAAGACCCATGACAGGGAACACTGAAGCTTTCTTT
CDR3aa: CASSRPMTGNTEAFF

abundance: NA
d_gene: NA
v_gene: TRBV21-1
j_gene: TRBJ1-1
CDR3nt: NA
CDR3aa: CASSGKVGQGAFEAFF

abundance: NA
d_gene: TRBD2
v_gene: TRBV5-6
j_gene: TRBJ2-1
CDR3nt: TGTGCCAGCAGTTCCCGTCGGGCTAGCGGCTACAATGAGCAGTTCTTC
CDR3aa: CASSSRRASGYNEQFF

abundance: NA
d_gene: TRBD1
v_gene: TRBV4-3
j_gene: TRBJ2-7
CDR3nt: TGCGCCAGCAGCTCCTCCCGAACAGGGGCTTCCTACGAGCAGTACTTC
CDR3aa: CASSSSRTGASYEQYF